These 28 T cell receptor beta chains were all obtained from the same sample, sequenced in a study of T-cell reconstitution after alpha-beta-depleted transplantation in children. Unique molecular identifiers were incorporated during preparation of the TCRbeta library. Using its own MiXCR run on the PCR reads, TCRdb lists one record per CDR3 protein. The sample holds under 750,000 distinct CDR3 sequences, more than 20% seen once. The input for sequencing was PBMCs, mostly from graft donor cells, taken 360 days after TCRalphabeta/CD19-depleted stem cell transplant. These receptors were taken from a boy in the first two years of life who had a stem cell transplant for acute myeloid leukemia, so the T cells may come from the graft donor.

The J gene is TRBJ1-1, the V gene TRBV12-3 or TRBV12-4, with D hard to call. This CDR3 region has 12 residues. V gave up 1 base and J gave up 13 bases, with 13 bases separating them. CDR3 sequence: CASSLGPEIDFF. CDR3 DNA: TGTGCCAGCAGTTTAGGTCCCGAGATTGATTTCTTT.

This clonotype was detected a few times. The genes are TRBV7-2 and TRBJ2-5; D unresolved. Germline CDR1 SGHTA, CDR2 FQGNSA. The CDR3 length is 12 residues. V was pared by 4 bases and J by 5 bases, with 8 bases between. The CDR3 nucleotides read TGTGCCAGCAGCTCATGGTTGGAGACCCAGTACTTC. The encoded protein is CASSSWLETQYF.

In this sample, this clonotype turned up a few times. The rearrangement links TRBV4-3 to TRBJ2-6; D uncertain. The CDR3 is 17 residues long. Germline values: CDR1 LGHNA, CDR2 YSLEER. V was clipped by 4 bases and J by 0 bases, with 13 bases between them. The CDR3 spells CASSPTLQSSGANVLTF. CDR3 coding DNA: TGCGCCAGCAGCCCGACCCTTCAGAGCTCTGGGGCCAACGTCCTGACTTTC.

The chain combines TRBV29-1 with TRBJ1-2; TRBD1 agrees at 7 bases. Germline loops: CDR1 SQVTM, CDR2 ANQGSEA. The J segment lost 4 bases and the V segment lost 4 bases, leaving 9 bases of the junction unmatched. There are 14 residues in the CDR3. The CDR3 spells CSVAPNRGGYGYTF. In DNA form, the CDR3 reads TGCAGCGTTGCCCCTAACAGGGGAGGCTATGGCTACACCTTC. The full variable domain, rest sourced from reference TRBV29-1 and TRBJ1-2, is SAVISQKPSRDICQRGTSLTIQCQVDSQVTMMFWYRQQPGQSLTLIATANQGSEATYESGFVIDKFPISRPNLTFSTLTVSNMSPEDSSIYLCSVAPNRGGYGYTFGSGTRLTVV.

This clonotype was counted a few times. CDR3 sequence reads: CASSLSGTSYF. The CDR3 nucleotides are TGTGCCAGCAGCTTAAGTGGGACTAGCTATTTT. The chain carries TRBV7-9 and TRBJ2-3; 9 bases match TRBD2. Trimming took 2 bases from V and 15 from J; bases not matched to a gene: 3. The CDR3 runs 11 residues. Germline-derived CDR1 and CDR2 are SEHNR and FQNEAQ (reference sequence). Using reference TRBV7-9 and TRBJ2-3 for the parts outside the CDR3, the full variable domain is DTGVSQNPRHKITKRGQNVTFRCDPISEHNRLYWYRQTLGQGPEFLTYFQNEAQLEKSRLLSDRFSAERPKGSFSTLEIQRTEQGDSAMYLCASSLSGTSYFGPGTRLTVL.

This chain joins TRBV20-1 and TRBJ2-1; D unclear. This CDR3 is built from 13 residues. V was shortened by 1 base and J by 6 bases, with 10 bases between the two germline ends. Germline V gene data show CDR1 as DFQATT and CDR2 as SNEGSKA (reference sequence). Here the CDR3 reads CSARVLDFNEQFF. DNA for the CDR3: TGCAGTGCTAGAGTATTGGATTTCAATGAGCAGTTCTTC.

This chain uses TRBV20-1 with TRBJ2-5; a weak D match, TRBD1 (6 bases). The CDR3 sequence is 16 residues long. The V gene lost 0 bases and the J gene lost 2 bases, with 16 bases spanning the gap. Germline V lookup: CDR1 DFQATT, CDR2 SNEGSKA (reference sequence). CDR3 region: CSARDRKGGRQETQYF. The CDR3 DNA reads as TGCAGTGCTAGAGATAGGAAAGGGGGTCGGCAAGAGACCCAGTACTTC.

The chain has TRBV11-2 and TRBJ1-1; D remains unclear. This CDR3 is 15 amino acids long. Germline assignment: CDR1 SGHAT and CDR2 FQNNGV. V was clipped by 2 bases and J by 0 bases, with 10 bases between them. CDR3 coding DNA: TGTGCCAGCAGCTTAAACGAGTTGGTGAACACTGAAGCTTTCTTT. It translates to CASSLNELVNTEAFF.

This clonotype was counted many times. The V call is TRBV7-3, the J call TRBJ2-3; TRBD1 might be the D (5 bases). V was clipped by 6 bases and J by 8 bases, with 18 bases between them. Per germline, CDR1 SGHTA and CDR2 FQGTGA. The length of the CDR3 is 14 residues. The CDR3 loop reads CASSTLGWGGTQYF. The CDR3 DNA reads TGTGCCAGCAGTACCCTTGGGTGGGGCGGTACGCAGTATTTT.

V is TRBV18 and J is TRBJ2-5; D not certain. The CDR3 runs to 14 residues. From germline, CDR1 is KGHSH and CDR2 LQKENI. Trimming cost V 4 bases and J 2 bases, with 11 bases left between them. The CDR3, as DNA: TGTGCCAGCTCACTCATAGACGGTCAAGAGACCCAGTACTTC. Amino acids: CASSLIDGQETQYF.

This clonotype showed up many times. The V call is TRBV20-1, the J call TRBJ2-5; TRBD2 agrees at 9 bases. V shed 4 bases and J 5 bases; nucleotides not matched to a gene: 11. Germline CDR1 DFQATT, CDR2 SNEGSKA (reference sequence). The CDR3 is 15 residues long. CDR3 bases: TGCAGTGCTACCCATGTAGCGGGGGTCGGGGAGACCCAGTACTTC. Its protein is CSATHVAGVGETQYF.

This clonotype was detected ten times or more. V gene TRBV14 combines with J gene TRBJ2-3; D may be TRBD2 (5 bases). The germline V gene has CDR1 SGHDN and CDR2 FVKESK. The CDR3 sequence is 14 residues long. V lost 4 bases and J lost 2, with 10 bases in between. CDR3 in DNA: TGTGCCAGCAGCCCAGAGGGCTACACAGATACGCAGTATTTT. It codes for CASSPEGYTDTQYF.

The rearrangement links TRBV12-3 or TRBV12-4 to TRBJ1-2, with TRBD1 identical over 9 bases. CDR3 size: 17 residues. V lost 4 bases to trimming and J lost 0 bases; unmatched junction nucleotides: 9. CDR3 coding DNA: TGTGCCAGCAGTTCAAGTCACAGGGGGCTTACTAACTATGGCTACACCTTC. Its protein product is CASSSSHRGLTNYGYTF.

This clonotype was recorded many times. The chain recombines TRBV29-1 with TRBJ2-2; a possible D gene is TRBD2 (6 bases). The CDR3 is 14 amino acids. Trimming left V 6 bases short and J 5 bases short, with 16 bases between. Germline V lookup: CDR1 SQVTM, CDR2 ANQGSEA. The CDR3 DNA reads as TGCAGCGTCCTCCATCCAGGGAGGACCGGGGAGCTGTTTTTT. Residues: CSVLHPGRTGELFF.

V gene TRBV29-1 combines with J gene TRBJ1-2; D remains ambiguous. The CDR3 consists of 13 residues. Trimming took 0 bases from V and 4 from J, leaving 9 bases between them. Germline V gives CDR1 SQVTM, CDR2 ANQGSEA. CDR3 loop: CSVEDSGLYGYTF. CDR3 nucleotide sequence: TGCAGCGTTGAAGATTCGGGCCTCTATGGCTACACCTTC.

The sample holds a few counts of this clonotype. DNA for the CDR3: TGTGCCAGCCCCCCGAATCAGGGCCCGAGAGGGGATACGCAGTATTTT. This codes for CASPPNQGPRGDTQYF. The V call is TRBV12-3 or TRBV12-4, the J call TRBJ2-3; D tentatively fits TRBD1 or TRBD2 (5 bases each). Trimming cost V 8 bases and J 6 bases, with 24 bases left between them. This CDR3 is built from 16 residues.

This clonotype was counted at least ten times. The J gene is TRBJ1-1, the V gene TRBV20-1, with 7 bases identical to TRBD1. The V and J ends lost 6 bases and 0 bases, in that order; junction bases with no gene match: 7. The CDR3 spans 14 residues. CDR1 and CDR2 (germline): DFQATT, SNEGSKA (reference sequence). The CDR3 bases are TGCAGTGCCTCGACAGGGATCATGAACACTGAAGCTTTCTTT. It is translated as CSASTGIMNTEAFF.

This clonotype was counted at least ten times. The J gene is TRBJ1-1, the V gene TRBV6-2 or TRBV6-3; D not resolved. Germline V CDR1 and CDR2: MNHEY, SVGEGT. This CDR3 is built from 14 residues. Trimming pared 4 bases from V and 7 bases from J, leaving 16 bases between. The CDR3 coding sequence is TGTGCCAGCAGTTCCGGATGGCGGGTATTTGAAGCTTTCTTT. Encoded protein: CASSSGWRVFEAFF.

The chain employs TRBV20-1 and TRBJ2-7; a weak D match, TRBD2 (6 bases). Germline V CDR1 and CDR2: DFQATT, SNEGSKA (reference sequence). The CDR3 sequence is 15 residues long. V lost 0 bases to trimming and J lost 3 bases, with 15 bases between them. The CDR3 DNA is TGCAGTGCTAGAGAACAAGGGACTGGTCGCTACGAGCAGTACTTC. Protein product: CSAREQGTGRYEQYF.

The V gene is TRBV2, the J gene TRBJ1-1; maybe TRBD1 (6 bases). CDR1 and CDR2 (germline): SNHLY, FYNNEI. The CDR3 runs 13 residues. V was cut by 6 bases and J by 4 bases, with 12 bases left in between. CDR3 sequence (DNA): TGTGCCAGCAGCCCAGGGGAGGTCACTGAAGCTTTCTTT. It encodes CASSPGEVTEAFF.

This clonotype was counted a few times. The chain employs TRBV6-5 and TRBJ2-2, with TRBD2 as a possible D gene (6 bases). The CDR3 sequence is 14 residues long. CDR1 and CDR2 (germline): MNHEY, SVGAGI. The V end was cut by 2 bases, the J end by 6 bases, with 10 bases between. CDR3 nucleotides: TGTGCCAGCAGTTACGGGACTTCGGCCGGGGAGCTGTTTTTT. Its translation: CASSYGTSAGELFF.

V is TRBV10-3 and J is TRBJ2-5; D unresolved. The germline V gene has CDR1 ENHRY and CDR2 SYGVKD. The CDR3 length is 12 residues. Trimming pared 6 bases from V and 1 base from J, leaving 6 bases between. The DNA for the CDR3 is TGTGCCATCAGGCGGTCCCAAGAGACCCAGTACTTC. Amino acid sequence: CAIRRSQETQYF.

This clonotype has more than one count but fewer than ten. V and J are TRBV19 and TRBJ1-3; D is uncertain. The germline V gene encodes CDR1 LNHDA and CDR2 SQIVND (reference sequence). V lost 4 bases and J 0 bases, leaving 13 bases between the germline ends. The length of the CDR3 is 16 residues. In nucleotides, the CDR3 is TGTGCCAGTAGTACCCCCTCGGTCTACTCTGGAAACACCATATATTTT. Its protein product is CASSTPSVYSGNTIYF.

The V gene is TRBV7-9, the J gene TRBJ2-5, with TRBD2 identical over 11 bases. This CDR3 contains 15 residues. CDR1 and CDR2 (germline): SEHNR, FQNEAQ (reference sequence). The V and J ends lost 5 bases and 1 base, in that order; junction bases with no gene match: 3. CDR3 nucleotide sequence: TGTGCCAGCAGCAAACTAGCGGGGGTCCAAGAGACCCAGTACTTC. Its protein product is CASSKLAGVQETQYF.

This clonotype was seen a single time. The gene calls are TRBV10-3 and TRBJ2-7; 7 bases fit TRBD1. CDR1 and CDR2 from the germline V gene are ENHRY and SYGVKD. The CDR3 has 13 residues. The junction had 6 bases not matched to a gene; V was cut back by 5 bases and J by 5 bases. The CDR3 nucleotides are TGTGCCATCAGTACCGGGACAGTAAACGAGCAGTACTTC. It translates to CAISTGTVNEQYF.

This clonotype has ten or more counts. This chain links TRBV10-3 with TRBJ2-3; a possible D gene is TRBD2 (5 bases). V lost 4 bases, J lost 5 bases, and 13 bases lay in between. The CDR3 totals 14 residues. Germline V gives CDR1 ENHRY, CDR2 SYGVKD. CDR3 residues: CAISVDSGRDTQYF. The CDR3, as DNA: TGTGCCATCAGTGTCGATTCGGGGAGAGATACGCAGTATTTT.

This clonotype was detected only once. The chain links TRBV9 to TRBJ2-6, with a weak D call TRBD2 (6 bases). V gave up 1 base and J gave up 0 bases, with 14 bases separating them. The germline gives CDR1 SGDLS, CDR2 YYNGEE. The CDR3 is 18 residues long. CDR3 bases: TGTGCCAGCAGCGTATCCGGGGGTACCAGCTCTGGGGCCAACGTCCTGACTTTC. Protein sequence: CASSVSGGTSSGANVLTF. The entire variable domain, with the rest obtained from reference TRBV9 and TRBJ2-6, is as follows: DSGVTQTPKHLITATGQRVTLRCSPRSGDLSVYWYQQSLDQGLQFLIQYYNGEERAKGNILERFSAQQFPDLHSELNLSSLELGDSALYFCASSVSGGTSSGANVLTFGAGSRLTVL.

This clonotype came up many times. The chain is built from TRBV20-1 and TRBJ2-7, with unresolved D. The length of the CDR3 is 14 residues. Per the germline V gene, CDR1 is DFQATT and CDR2 is SNEGSKA (reference sequence). V was pared by 3 bases and J by 2 bases, with 14 bases between. The CDR3 loop reads CSASPNRLTYEQYF. CDR3 nucleotide sequence: TGCAGTGCTAGCCCGAATAGATTAACCTACGAGCAGTACTTC.